This T cell receptor (beta chain) was found in a study of blood T cell repertoires in COVID-19. Background on the study: Acute and convalescent COVID-19 specimens originated in the United States, Italy and Spain. The cDNA or gDNA used as material had been derived from T cells, B-cell-depleted T cells, or PBMCs.

The CDR3 covers 14 residues. V lost 3 bases to trimming and J lost 1 base, with 9 bases between them. CDR1 and CDR2 (germline): MGHDK, SYGVNS. Libraries were prepared by immunoSEQ multiplex PCR; TCRdb keeps only in-frame clonotypes and omits some of them. Among 90,000 to 100,000 clones listed, about four fifths were seen once. The sequenced sample was peripheral blood. The rearrangement uses TRBV25-1 and TRBJ1-1; D is possibly TRBD1 (5 bases). The receptor was isolated from a man in his 70s with active or convalescent COVID-19. CDR3 sequence (DNA): TGTGCCAGCAGTGAGGGACTCCAGAACACTGAAGCTTTCTTT. This translates into CASSEGLQNTEAFF.